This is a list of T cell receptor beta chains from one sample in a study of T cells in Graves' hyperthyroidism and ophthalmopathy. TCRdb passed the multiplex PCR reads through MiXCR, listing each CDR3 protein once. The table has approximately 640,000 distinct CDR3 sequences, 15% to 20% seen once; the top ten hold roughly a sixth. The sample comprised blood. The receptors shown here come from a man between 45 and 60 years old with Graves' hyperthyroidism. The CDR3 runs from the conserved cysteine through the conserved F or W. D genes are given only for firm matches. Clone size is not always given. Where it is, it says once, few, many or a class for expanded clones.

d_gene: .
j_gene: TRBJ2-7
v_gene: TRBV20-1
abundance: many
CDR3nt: TGCAGTGCTGCGAGAGGGAGCAGCCTCTACGAGCAGTACTTC
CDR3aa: CSAARGSSLYEQYF

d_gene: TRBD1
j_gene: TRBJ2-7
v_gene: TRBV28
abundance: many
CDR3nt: TGTGCCAGCAGTTCCCACCTCGGGACAGGGGAATACGAGCAGTACTTC
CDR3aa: CASSSHLGTGEYEQYF

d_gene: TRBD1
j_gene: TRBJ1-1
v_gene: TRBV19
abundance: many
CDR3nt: TGTGCCAGTAGTGCGAGGACAGGTTTGGACACTGAAGCTTTCTTT
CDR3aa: CASSARTGLDTEAFF

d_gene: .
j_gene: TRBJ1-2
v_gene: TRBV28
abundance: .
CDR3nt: TGTGCCAGCAGTCCCCAGGGGTCCCTTAACTATGGCTACACCTTC
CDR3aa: CASSPQGSLNYGYTF

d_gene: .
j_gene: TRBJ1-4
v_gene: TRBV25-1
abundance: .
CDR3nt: TGTGCCAGCAGGCGACAGGCTGAAAAACTGTTTTTT
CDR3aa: CASRRQAEKLFF

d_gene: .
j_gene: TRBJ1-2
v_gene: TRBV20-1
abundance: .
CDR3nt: TGCAGTGCTAGAGATAGGGCAGGGGCTTACTATGGCTACACCTTC
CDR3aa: CSARDRAGAYYGYTF

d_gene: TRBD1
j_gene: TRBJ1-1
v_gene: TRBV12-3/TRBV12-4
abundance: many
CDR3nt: TGTGCCAGCAGTTTGCACAGGGGGTGGACTGAAGCTTTCTTT
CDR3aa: CASSLHRGWTEAFF

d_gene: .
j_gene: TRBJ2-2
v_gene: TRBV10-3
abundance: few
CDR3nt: TGTGCCATCGGGACCCGGAAGAACACCGGGGAGCTGTTTTTT
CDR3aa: CAIGTRKNTGELFF

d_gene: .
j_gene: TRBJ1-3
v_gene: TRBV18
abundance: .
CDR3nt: TGTGCCAGCTCACCACCGTCGGCGCTGACAAGAACTGGAAACACCATATATTTT
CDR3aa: CASSPPSALTRTGNTIYF

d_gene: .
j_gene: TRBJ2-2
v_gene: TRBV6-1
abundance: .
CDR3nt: TGTGCCAGCAGTCCCCAGACAGGCAACACCGGGGAGCTGTTTTTT
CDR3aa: CASSPQTGNTGELFF

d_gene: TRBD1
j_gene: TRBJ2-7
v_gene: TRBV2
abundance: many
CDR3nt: TGTGCCAGCGTCCGGGACAGGGGGCGGTACGAGCAGTACTTC
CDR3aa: CASVRDRGRYEQYF

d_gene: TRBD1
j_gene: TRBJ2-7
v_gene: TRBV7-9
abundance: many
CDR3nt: TGTGCCAGCAGCGGGACAGGGGTCGAGCAGTACTTC
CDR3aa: CASSGTGVEQYF

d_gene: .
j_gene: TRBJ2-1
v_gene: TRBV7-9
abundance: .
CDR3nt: TGTGCCAGCAGCTTAGCGTCTGGAGTTGAGCAGTTCTTC
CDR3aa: CASSLASGVEQFF

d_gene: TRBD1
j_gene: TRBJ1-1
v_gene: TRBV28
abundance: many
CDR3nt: TGTGCCAGCAGCCCAACCGGGACAGGGTACACTGAAGCTTTCTTT
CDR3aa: CASSPTGTGYTEAFF

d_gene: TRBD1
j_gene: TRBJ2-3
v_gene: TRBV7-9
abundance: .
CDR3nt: TGTGCCAGCAGCCGACGACAGGGAGGCACAGATACGCAGTATTTT
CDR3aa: CASSRRQGGTDTQYF

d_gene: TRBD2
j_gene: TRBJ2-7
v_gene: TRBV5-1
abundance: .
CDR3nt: TGCGCCAGCAGAGCGATCGGGGGGTCCCACGTTCACGAGCAGTACTTC
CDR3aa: CASRAIGGSHVHEQYF

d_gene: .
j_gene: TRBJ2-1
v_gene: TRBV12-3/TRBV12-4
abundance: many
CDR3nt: TGTGCCAGCAGCCAAGCCACTCGTCTTCCCACGTACAATGAGCAGTTCTTC
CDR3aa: CASSQATRLPTYNEQFF

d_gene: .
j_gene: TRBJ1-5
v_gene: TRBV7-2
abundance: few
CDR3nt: TGTGCCAGCAGAATTGGCAGGGCTAGCAATCAGCCCCAGCATTTT
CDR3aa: CASRIGRASNQPQHF

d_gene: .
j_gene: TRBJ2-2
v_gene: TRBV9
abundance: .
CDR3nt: TGTGCCAGCAGCGTAGCAGTCCCCGGGACGACGAACACCGGGGAGCTGTTTTTT
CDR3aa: CASSVAVPGTTNTGELFF

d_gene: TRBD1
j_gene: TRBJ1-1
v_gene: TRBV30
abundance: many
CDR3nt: TGTGCCTGGAGGAACCAGGGGGGTATTGAAGCTTTCTTT
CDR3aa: CAWRNQGGIEAFF

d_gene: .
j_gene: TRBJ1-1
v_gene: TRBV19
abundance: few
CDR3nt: TGTGCCTCTACGATCGGGGGAAGTGTAAGCACTGAAGCTTTCTTT
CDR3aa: CASTIGGSVSTEAFF

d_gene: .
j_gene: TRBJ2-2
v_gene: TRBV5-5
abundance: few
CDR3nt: TGTGCCAGCAGCTTTCTGGGACAGGATTGGCGGGAGAGGACCGGGGAGCTGTTTTTT
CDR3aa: CASSFLGQDWRERTGELFF

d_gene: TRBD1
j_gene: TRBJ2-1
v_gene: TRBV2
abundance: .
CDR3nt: TGTGCCAGCAGTCCCATGGACAGGGTATCGTTAAATGAGCAGTTCTTC
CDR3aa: CASSPMDRVSLNEQFF

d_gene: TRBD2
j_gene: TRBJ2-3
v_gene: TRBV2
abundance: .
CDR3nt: TGTGCCAGCAGACCCGGACTAGCGGGAGGAGGCACAGATACGCAGTATTTT
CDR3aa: CASRPGLAGGGTDTQYF

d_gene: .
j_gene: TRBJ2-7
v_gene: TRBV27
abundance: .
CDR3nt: TGTGCCAGCAGTCCAGCAGGGGTCCCCTCCTACGAGCAGTACTTC
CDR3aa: CASSPAGVPSYEQYF

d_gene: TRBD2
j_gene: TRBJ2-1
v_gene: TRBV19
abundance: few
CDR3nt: TGTGCCAGTAGTATGACTAGCGGGAGGTTCTCAGCCAATGAGCAGTTCTTC
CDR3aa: CASSMTSGRFSANEQFF

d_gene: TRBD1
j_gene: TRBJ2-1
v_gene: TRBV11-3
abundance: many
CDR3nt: TGTGCCAGCAGCCGCCGGACAGGGTTCGCTGAGCAGTTCTTC
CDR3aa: CASSRRTGFAEQFF